The source of this T cell receptor (beta chain) is a study of blood T cell repertoires in COVID-19. Method: immunoSEQ multiplex PCR; TCRdb's copy keeps in-frame clones and lacks some. The sample records under 300,000 clones, 70% to 90% being singletons. Looked up from germline, CDR1 is SGHRS and CDR2 is YFSETQ. The CDR3 has 11 residues. V dropped 6 bases and J dropped 9 bases, with 10 bases sitting between them. The chain joins TRBV5-1 to TRBJ2-1, with D possibly TRBD2 on 6 matching bases. This clonotype was sampled from a woman in her forties or fifties who had been exposed to COVID-19. The sample taken for sequencing was PBMCs or T cells enriched from blood (not recorded which). The CDR3 coding sequence is TGCGCCAGCATTGAGGAGGGTGAGCAGTTCTTC. It translates to CASIEEGEQFF.